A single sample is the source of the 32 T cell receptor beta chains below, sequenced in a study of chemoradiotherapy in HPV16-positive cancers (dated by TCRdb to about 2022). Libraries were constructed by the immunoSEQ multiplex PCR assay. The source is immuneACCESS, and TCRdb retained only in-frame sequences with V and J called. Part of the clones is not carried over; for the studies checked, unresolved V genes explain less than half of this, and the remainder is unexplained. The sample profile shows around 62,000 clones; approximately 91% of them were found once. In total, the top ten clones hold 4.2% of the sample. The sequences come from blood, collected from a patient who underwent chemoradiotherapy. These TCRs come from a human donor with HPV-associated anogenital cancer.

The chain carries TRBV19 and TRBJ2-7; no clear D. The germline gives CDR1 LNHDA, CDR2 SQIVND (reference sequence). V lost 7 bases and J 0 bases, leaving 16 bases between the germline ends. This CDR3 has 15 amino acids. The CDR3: CASIEEGPHSYEQYF. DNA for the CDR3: TGTGCCAGTATAGAGGAAGGGCCGCACTCCTACGAGCAGTACTTC.

CDR3 DNA sequence: TGTGCCAGCAGTACTTCCGGGGGGGCCCAGTACTTC. It encodes CASSTSGGAQYF. The chain uses TRBV6-6 and TRBJ2-5, with 8 bases lining up with TRBD2. V dropped 5 bases and J dropped 9; count of bases not matched to a gene: 5. The CDR3 is 12 residues long. Per the germline V gene, CDR1 is MNHNY and CDR2 is SVGAGI (reference sequence).

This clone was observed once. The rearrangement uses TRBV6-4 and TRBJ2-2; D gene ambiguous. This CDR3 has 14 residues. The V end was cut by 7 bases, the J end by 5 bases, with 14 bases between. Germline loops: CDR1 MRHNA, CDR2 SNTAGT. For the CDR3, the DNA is TGTGCCAGCAAGAATGTCCCGAGTACCGGGGAGCTGTTTTTT. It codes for CASKNVPSTGELFF.

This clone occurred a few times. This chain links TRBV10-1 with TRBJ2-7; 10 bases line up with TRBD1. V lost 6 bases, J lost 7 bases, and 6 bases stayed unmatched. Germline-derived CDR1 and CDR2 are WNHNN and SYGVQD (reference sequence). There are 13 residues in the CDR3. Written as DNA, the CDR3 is TGCGCCAGCAGCCGGGACAGGGGTGGGGAGCAGTACTTC. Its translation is CASSRDRGGEQYF.

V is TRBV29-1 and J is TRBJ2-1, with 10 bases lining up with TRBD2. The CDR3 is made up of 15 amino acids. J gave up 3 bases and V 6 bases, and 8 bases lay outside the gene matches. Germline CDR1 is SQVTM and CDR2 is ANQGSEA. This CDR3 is CSVPSSGSFYNEQFF. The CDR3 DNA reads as TGCAGCGTACCGTCTAGCGGGAGCTTCTACAATGAGCAGTTCTTC.

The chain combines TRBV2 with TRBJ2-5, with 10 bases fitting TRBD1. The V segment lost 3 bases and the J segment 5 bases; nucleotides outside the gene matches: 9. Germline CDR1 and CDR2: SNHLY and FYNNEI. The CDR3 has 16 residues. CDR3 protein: CASSDLGTGVGETQYF. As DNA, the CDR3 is TGTGCCAGCAGTGATTTGGGGACAGGGGTCGGGGAGACCCAGTACTTC.

CDR3 sequence reads: CASSLLGQGGFGYTF. DNA for the CDR3: TGTGCCAGCAGCTTGTTGGGACAAGGAGGTTTTGGCTACACCTTC. This chain links TRBV5-8 with TRBJ1-2; TRBD1 might be the D (6 bases). Germline CDR1 reads SGHTS; CDR2 reads YDEGEE. The CDR3 is 15 residues long. V was clipped by 1 base and J by 7 bases, with 17 bases between them.

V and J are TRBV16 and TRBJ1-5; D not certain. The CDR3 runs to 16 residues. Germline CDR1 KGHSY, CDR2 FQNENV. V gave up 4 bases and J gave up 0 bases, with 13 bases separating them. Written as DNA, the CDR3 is TGTGCCAGCAGCCTGGAGGGTCTCAGTAGCAATCAGCCCCAGCATTTT. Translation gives CASSLEGLSSNQPQHF.

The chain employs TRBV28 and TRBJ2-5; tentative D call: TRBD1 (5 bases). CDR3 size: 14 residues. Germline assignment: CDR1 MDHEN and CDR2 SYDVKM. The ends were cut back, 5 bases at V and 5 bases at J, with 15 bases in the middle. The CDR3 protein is CASSQRTLRETQYF. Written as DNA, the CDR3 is TGTGCCAGCAGTCAACGGACACTAAGGGAGACCCAGTACTTC.

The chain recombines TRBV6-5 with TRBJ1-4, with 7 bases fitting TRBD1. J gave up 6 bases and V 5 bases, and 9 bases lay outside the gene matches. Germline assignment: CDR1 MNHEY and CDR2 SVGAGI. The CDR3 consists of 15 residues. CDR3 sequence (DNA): TGTGCCAGCAGTCGCCAACAGGGGATATATGAAAAACTGTTTTTT. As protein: CASSRQQGIYEKLFF.

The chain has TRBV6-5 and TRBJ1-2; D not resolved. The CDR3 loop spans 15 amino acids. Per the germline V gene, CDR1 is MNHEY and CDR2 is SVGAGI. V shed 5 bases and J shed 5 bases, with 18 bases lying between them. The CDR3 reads CASSPRTMPLYGYTF. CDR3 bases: TGTGCCAGCAGTCCTCGAACCATGCCCCTTTATGGCTACACCTTC.

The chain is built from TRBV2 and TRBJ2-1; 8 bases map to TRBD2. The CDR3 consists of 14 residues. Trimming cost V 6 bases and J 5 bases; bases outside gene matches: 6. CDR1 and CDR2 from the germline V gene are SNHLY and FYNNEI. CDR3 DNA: TGTGCCAGCAGAAGACTAGCGCATGACAATGAGCAGTTCTTC. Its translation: CASRRLAHDNEQFF.

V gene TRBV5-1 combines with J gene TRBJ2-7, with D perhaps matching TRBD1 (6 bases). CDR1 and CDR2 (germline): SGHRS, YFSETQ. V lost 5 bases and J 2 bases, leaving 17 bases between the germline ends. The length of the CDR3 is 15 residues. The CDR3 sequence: CASRKGQMTTYEQYF. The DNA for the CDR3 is TGCGCCAGCAGAAAAGGACAGATGACAACCTACGAGCAGTACTTC.

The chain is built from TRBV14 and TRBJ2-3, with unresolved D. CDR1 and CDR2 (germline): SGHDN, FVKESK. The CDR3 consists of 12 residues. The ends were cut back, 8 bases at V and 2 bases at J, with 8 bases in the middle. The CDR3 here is CASGDFTDTQYF. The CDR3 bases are TGTGCCAGCGGAGACTTCACAGATACGCAGTATTTT.

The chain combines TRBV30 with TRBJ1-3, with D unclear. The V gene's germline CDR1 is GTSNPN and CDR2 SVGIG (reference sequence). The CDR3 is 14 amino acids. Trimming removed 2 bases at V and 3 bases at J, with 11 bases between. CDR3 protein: CAWSRREYGNTIYF. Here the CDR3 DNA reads TGTGCCTGGAGTCGCAGAGAATATGGAAACACCATATATTTT.

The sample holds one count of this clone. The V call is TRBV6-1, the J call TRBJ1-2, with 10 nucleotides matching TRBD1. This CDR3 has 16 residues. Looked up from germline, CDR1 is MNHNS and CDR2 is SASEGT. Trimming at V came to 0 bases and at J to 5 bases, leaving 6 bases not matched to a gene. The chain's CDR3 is CASSEALGTGVYGYTF. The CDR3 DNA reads TGTGCCAGCAGTGAAGCGCTTGGGACAGGGGTGTATGGCTACACCTTC.

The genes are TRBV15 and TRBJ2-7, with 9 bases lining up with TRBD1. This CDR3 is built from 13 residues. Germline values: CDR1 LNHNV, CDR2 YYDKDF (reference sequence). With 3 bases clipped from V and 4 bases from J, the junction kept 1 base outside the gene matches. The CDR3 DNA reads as TGTGCCACCAGCAGTGGGACAGGGTACGAGCAGTACTTC. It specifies CATSSGTGYEQYF.

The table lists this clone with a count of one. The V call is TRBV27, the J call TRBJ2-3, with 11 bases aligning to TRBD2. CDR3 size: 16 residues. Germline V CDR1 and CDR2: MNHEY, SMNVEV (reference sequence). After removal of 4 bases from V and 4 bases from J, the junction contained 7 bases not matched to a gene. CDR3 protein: CASSSLAGGPPDTQYF. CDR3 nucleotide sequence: TGTGCCAGCAGTTCCCTAGCGGGAGGCCCCCCAGATACGCAGTATTTT.

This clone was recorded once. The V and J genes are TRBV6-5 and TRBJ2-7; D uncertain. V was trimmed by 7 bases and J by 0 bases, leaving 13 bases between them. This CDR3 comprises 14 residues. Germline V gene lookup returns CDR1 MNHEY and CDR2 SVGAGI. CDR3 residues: CASTRDQSSYEQYF. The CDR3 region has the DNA TGTGCCAGCACCCGAGACCAGAGCTCCTACGAGCAGTACTTC.

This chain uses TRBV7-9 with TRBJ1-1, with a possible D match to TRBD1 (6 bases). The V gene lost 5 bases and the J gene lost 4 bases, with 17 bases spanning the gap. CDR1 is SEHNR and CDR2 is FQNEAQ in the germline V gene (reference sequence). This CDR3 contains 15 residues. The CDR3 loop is CASSRVGGGITEAFF. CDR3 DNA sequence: TGTGCCAGCAGCCGTGTTGGAGGGGGAATCACTGAAGCTTTCTTT.

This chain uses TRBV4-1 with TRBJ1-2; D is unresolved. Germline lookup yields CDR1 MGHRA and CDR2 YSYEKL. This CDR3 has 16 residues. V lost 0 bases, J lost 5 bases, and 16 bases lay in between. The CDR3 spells CASSQDLLPTGYGYTF. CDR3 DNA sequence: TGCGCCAGCAGCCAAGACCTCCTCCCCACGGGGTATGGCTACACCTTC.

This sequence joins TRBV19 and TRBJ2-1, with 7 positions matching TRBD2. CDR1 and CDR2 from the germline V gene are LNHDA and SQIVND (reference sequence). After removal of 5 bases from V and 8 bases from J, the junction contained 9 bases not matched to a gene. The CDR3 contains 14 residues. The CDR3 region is CASSPASGAHEQFF. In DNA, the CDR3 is TGTGCCAGTAGTCCGGCTAGCGGAGCCCATGAGCAGTTCTTC.

The CDR3 reads CASSLATSLSSYEQYF. In DNA, the CDR3 is TGTGCCAGCAGCTTAGCTACTAGCCTATCCTCCTACGAGCAGTACTTC. The J gene is TRBJ2-7, the V gene TRBV7-9, with D maybe TRBD2 (6 bases). V was trimmed by 0 bases and J by 0 bases, leaving 12 bases between them. In germline, CDR1 is SEHNR, CDR2 FQNEAQ (reference sequence). The CDR3 consists of 16 residues.

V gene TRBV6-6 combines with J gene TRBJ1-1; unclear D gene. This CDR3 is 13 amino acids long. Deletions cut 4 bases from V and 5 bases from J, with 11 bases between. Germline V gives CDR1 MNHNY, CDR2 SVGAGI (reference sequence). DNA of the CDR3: TGTGCCAGCAGTTCACCGGGAAGGACTGAAGCTTTCTTT. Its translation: CASSSPGRTEAFF.

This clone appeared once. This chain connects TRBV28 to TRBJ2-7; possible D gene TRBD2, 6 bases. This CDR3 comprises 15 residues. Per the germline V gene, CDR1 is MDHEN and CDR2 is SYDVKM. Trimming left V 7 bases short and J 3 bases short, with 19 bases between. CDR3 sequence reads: CASTPWEARIYEQYF. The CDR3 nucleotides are TGTGCCAGCACCCCGTGGGAGGCCCGGATCTACGAGCAGTACTTC.

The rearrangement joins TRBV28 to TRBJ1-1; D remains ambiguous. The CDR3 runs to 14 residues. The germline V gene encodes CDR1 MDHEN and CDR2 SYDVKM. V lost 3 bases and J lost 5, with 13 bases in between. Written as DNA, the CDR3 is TGTGCCAGCAGTTTGAGGGCTCCGAAGACTGAAGCTTTCTTT. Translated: CASSLRAPKTEAFF.

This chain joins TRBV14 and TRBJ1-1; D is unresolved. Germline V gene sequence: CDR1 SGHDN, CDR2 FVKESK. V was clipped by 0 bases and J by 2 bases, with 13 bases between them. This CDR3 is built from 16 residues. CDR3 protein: CASSQDWGLRNTEAFF. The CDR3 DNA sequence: TGTGCCAGCAGCCAAGATTGGGGTCTGCGCAACACTGAAGCTTTCTTT.

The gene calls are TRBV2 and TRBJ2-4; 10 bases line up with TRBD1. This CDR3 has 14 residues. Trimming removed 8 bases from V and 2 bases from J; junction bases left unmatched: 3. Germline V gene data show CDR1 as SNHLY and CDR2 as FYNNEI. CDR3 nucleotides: TGTGCCAGCCAGGGACAGGGGACCAAAAACATTCAGTACTTC. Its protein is CASQGQGTKNIQYF.

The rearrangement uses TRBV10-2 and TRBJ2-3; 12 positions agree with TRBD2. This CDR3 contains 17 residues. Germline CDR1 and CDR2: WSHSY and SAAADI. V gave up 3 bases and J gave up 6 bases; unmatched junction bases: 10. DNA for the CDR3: TGCGCCAGCAGTGACCCGACTAGCGGGGGAAGGTGGGATACGCAGTATTTT. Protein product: CASSDPTSGGRWDTQYF.

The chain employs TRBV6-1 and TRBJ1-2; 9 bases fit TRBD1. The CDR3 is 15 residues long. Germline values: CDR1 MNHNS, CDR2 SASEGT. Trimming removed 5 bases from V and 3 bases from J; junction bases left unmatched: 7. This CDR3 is CASSNQQGADYGYTF. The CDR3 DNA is TGTGCCAGCAGTAACCAACAGGGGGCTGACTATGGCTACACCTTC.

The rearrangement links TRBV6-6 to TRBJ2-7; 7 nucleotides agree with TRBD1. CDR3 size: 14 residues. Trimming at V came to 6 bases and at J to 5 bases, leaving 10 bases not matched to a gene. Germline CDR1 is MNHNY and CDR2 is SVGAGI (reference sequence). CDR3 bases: TGTGCCAGCAGGCCTACGACAGGGATCCACGAGCAGTACTTC. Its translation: CASRPTTGIHEQYF.

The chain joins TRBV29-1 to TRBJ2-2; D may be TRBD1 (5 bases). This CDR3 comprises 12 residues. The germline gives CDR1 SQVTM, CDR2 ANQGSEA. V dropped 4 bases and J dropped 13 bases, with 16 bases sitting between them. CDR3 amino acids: CSVVGPRESLFF. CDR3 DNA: TGCAGCGTTGTGGGGCCTAGGGAATCGCTGTTTTTT.